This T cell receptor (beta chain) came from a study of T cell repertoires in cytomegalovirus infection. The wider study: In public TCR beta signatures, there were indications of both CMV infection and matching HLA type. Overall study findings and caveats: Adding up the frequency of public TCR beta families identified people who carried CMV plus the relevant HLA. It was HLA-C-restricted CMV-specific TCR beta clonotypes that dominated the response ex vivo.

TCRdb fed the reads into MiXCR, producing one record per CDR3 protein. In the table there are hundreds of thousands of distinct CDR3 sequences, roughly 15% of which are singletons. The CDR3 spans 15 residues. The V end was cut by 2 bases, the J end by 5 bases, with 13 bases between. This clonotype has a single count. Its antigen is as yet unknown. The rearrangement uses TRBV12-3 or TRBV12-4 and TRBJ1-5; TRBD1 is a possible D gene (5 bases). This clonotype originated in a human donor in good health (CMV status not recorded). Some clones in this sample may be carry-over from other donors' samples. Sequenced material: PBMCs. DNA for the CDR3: TGTGCCAGCAGTTTAAACGGAGGAGGGGATCAGCCCCAGCATTTT. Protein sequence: CASSLNGGGDQPQHF.